This TCR beta chain was captured by sequencing in a study of read filtering for tumor transcriptome and immune sequencing. Overall study: Among patients, some 17 were male and more than 12 female, aged roughly 45 to 85 (mean about 66). RNA-seq yielded only roughly 80 to 1,400 TCR reads, IR-seq about 4 to 11 million. R-ISS stage counts were 8 or 9 for I, 15 to 20 for II, 6 or 7 for III. Study results and limitations: Even smaller IR-seq throughput identified most shared clonotypes.

Worth noting for this clonotype: Its antigen is not identified.

From about 0.4 ug of RNA, a library with molecular barcoded alpha/delta and beta/gamma adaptors was made. TCRdb reprocessed the reads with MiXCR, giving one entry per CDR3 protein. This sample has about 93,000 distinct CDR3 sequences; about a fifth occur once, and the top ten carry roughly 11%. V lost 2 bases and J 4 bases, leaving 6 bases between the germline ends. CDR3 length equals 13 residues. Per the germline V gene, CDR1 is SNHLY and CDR2 is FYNNEI. V usage is TRBV2 and J usage is TRBJ1-5; no clear D. Sequences were obtained from a population of CD138-negative cells sorted from bone marrow. The TCR was taken from a donor aged 40 or older with multiple myeloma. As DNA, the CDR3 is TGTGCCAGCAGTGAACAGTGGAATCAGCCCCAGCATTTT. Its translation is CASSEQWNQPQHF.